Each of the 25 T cell receptor beta chains below was sequenced from the same sample in a study of T cells after yellow fever vaccination. A single record per CDR3 protein comes from TCRdb applying MiXCR to the 5' RACE reads. The sample records roughly 56,000 distinct CDR3 sequences, approximately 6% being singletons. Material: PBMCs, either bulk or a sorted T-cell subset (CD4+, CD8+, memory, or dextramer-sorted; not recorded which), obtained on the day of the yellow fever booster vaccination. These receptors all stem from a man in his late teens or twenties who received the YFV17D yellow fever vaccine.

This clonotype was seen repeatedly, ten times or more. The chain employs TRBV5-1 and TRBJ2-1; either TRBD1 or TRBD2 may fit D (5 bases each). Germline-derived CDR1 and CDR2 are SGHRS and YFSETQ. V lost 4 bases, J lost 0 bases, and 8 bases lay in between. This CDR3 has 14 residues. The CDR3 protein is CASSRDVSYNEQFF. The CDR3 DNA reads TGCGCCAGCAGCCGGGACGTCTCCTACAATGAGCAGTTCTTC. The full variable domain, in which reference TRBV5-1 and TRBJ2-1 provide the parts outside the CDR3, is KAGVTQTPRYLIKTRGQQVTLSCSPISGHRSVSWYQQTPGQGLQFLFEYFSETQRNKGNFPGRFSGRQFSNSRSEMNVSTLELGDSALYLCASSRDVSYNEQFFGPGTRLTVL.

At least ten counts were recorded for this clonotype. The chain has TRBV12-3 or TRBV12-4 and TRBJ1-2, with 7 bases that match TRBD1. The CDR3 contains 14 residues. Trimming removed 0 bases from V and 5 bases from J; junction bases left unmatched: 3. The CDR3 sequence: CASSLAQGGYGYTF. The DNA for the CDR3 is TGTGCCAGCAGTTTAGCGCAGGGGGGTTATGGCTACACCTTC.

This clonotype was picked up many times. The rearrangement joins TRBV2 to TRBJ2-3; D is perhaps TRBD1 (5 bases). Germline V CDR1 and CDR2: SNHLY, FYNNEI. This CDR3 region has 13 residues. Deletions cut 0 bases from V and 6 bases from J, with 7 bases between. CDR3 loop: CASSEAPGDTQYF. The CDR3, as DNA: TGTGCCAGCAGTGAAGCCCCAGGGGATACGCAGTATTTT.

J is TRBJ2-1 and V is TRBV24-1; 8 nucleotides align to TRBD1. V shed 4 bases, J shed 12 bases, and the junction held 10 bases outside the gene matches. CDR1 and CDR2 from the germline V gene are KGHDR and SFDVKD. This CDR3 is built from 14 residues. CDR3 coding DNA: TGTGCCACCAGTGAGGGGACAGGCCCCGGTAGGCAGTTCTTC. Its translation: CATSEGTGPGRQFF.

This clonotype was counted a few times. This chain connects TRBV7-9 to TRBJ2-7; TRBD1 matches at 8 bases. The J segment lost 3 bases and the V segment lost 10 bases, leaving 8 bases of the junction unmatched. This CDR3 region has 13 residues. Germline loops: CDR1 SEHNR, CDR2 FQNEAQ (reference sequence). This CDR3 reads CATAGTGNYEQYF. In nucleotides, the CDR3 is TGTGCCACCGCCGGGACAGGTAACTACGAGCAGTACTTC. The full variable domain, completed using reference TRBV7-9 and TRBJ2-7, is DTGVSQNPRHKITKRGQNVTFRCDPISEHNRLYWYRQTLGQGPEFLTYFQNEAQLEKSRLLSDRFSAERPKGSFSTLEIQRTEQGDSAMYLCATAGTGNYEQYFGPGTRLTVT.

The V call is TRBV4-3, the J call TRBJ1-1; D remains unclear. The V end lost 3 bases, the J end lost 8 bases, and 16 bases lay between the germline ends. The CDR3 has 14 amino acids. Germline assignment: CDR1 LGHNA and CDR2 YSLEER. CDR3 sequence (DNA): TGCGCCAGCAGCCATGAAAGAGTAAGAAACGAAGCTTTCTTT. This sequence encodes CASSHERVRNEAFF.

This clonotype has at least ten counts. The chain recombines TRBV7-2 with TRBJ1-1; 9 positions match TRBD1. CDR1 and CDR2 (germline): SGHTA, FQGNSA. V lost 4 bases and J lost 7; bases outside the gene matches: 7. The CDR3 contains 14 residues. The CDR3 bases are TGTGCCAGCAGCTCCGGACAGGGGTATATTGAAGCTTTCTTT. This gives the protein CASSSGQGYIEAFF.

This clonotype was recorded many times. The rearrangement joins TRBV7-3 to TRBJ2-1; D may correspond to TRBD1 or TRBD2 (5 bases each). CDR3 length: 11 residues. Trimming removed 9 bases from V and 7 bases from J, with 10 bases in between. Germline V gives CDR1 SGHTA, CDR2 FQGTGA. CDR3 residues: CASGTANEQFF. As DNA, the CDR3 is TGTGCCAGTGGGACCGCGAATGAGCAGTTCTTC.

Many counts were recorded for this clonotype. This chain connects TRBV29-1 to TRBJ1-1; D not certain. V was cut by 6 bases and J by 0 bases, with 5 bases left in between. The germline V gene has CDR1 SQVTM and CDR2 ANQGSEA. This CDR3 has 11 residues. CDR3 in amino acids: CSVEMNTEAFF. The CDR3 DNA is TGCAGCGTGGAGATGAACACTGAAGCTTTCTTT.

This clonotype was seen many times. The V call is TRBV13, the J call TRBJ2-5, with 9 nucleotides matching TRBD2. V gave up 6 bases and J gave up 5 bases; unmatched junction bases: 7. CDR1 PRHDT and CDR2 FYEKMQ come from the germline V gene (reference sequence). The CDR3 runs 14 residues. In nucleotides, the CDR3 is TGTGCCAGCAGTCTCGGACTAGCGATTGAGACCCAGTACTTC. This encodes CASSLGLAIETQYF.

The sample holds many counts of this clonotype. This sequence joins TRBV27 and TRBJ2-3, with TRBD1 as a possible D gene (5 bases). The CDR3 is 16 amino acids. With 9 bases removed from V and 0 bases from J, the gap between germline ends came to 19 bases. Germline V gene lookup returns CDR1 MNHEY and CDR2 SMNVEV (reference sequence). CDR3 amino acids: CASTRGTDTSTDTQYF. The CDR3 coding sequence is TGTGCCAGTACAAGGGGCACCGATACTAGCACAGATACGCAGTATTTT.

This clonotype came up many times. The chain has TRBV12-3 or TRBV12-4 and TRBJ2-4; either TRBD1 or TRBD2 may supply D (5 bases each). The CDR3 runs 12 residues. The germline V and J ends were trimmed by 6 bases and 10 bases, with 13 bases remaining between them. The CDR3 loop is CASRGRKIIQYF. The CDR3 DNA reads as TGTGCCAGCAGGGGACGGAAAATAATTCAGTACTTC.

In its sample, this clonotype was seen many times. The rearrangement uses TRBV7-6 and TRBJ2-1, with no clear D. The CDR3 contains 16 residues. V gave up 1 base and J gave up 6 bases, with 16 bases separating them. CDR1 and CDR2 from the germline V gene are SGHVS and FNYEAQ. In DNA, the CDR3 is TGTGCCAGCAGCTTAGTGGCCAGGACGTCTTTCAATGAGCAGTTCTTC. This codes for CASSLVARTSFNEQFF.

This clonotype was recorded at least ten times. The rearrangement links TRBV14 to TRBJ1-2; maybe TRBD1 (6 bases). CDR1 is SGHDN and CDR2 is FVKESK in the germline V gene. V dropped 0 bases and J dropped 7 bases, with 18 bases sitting between them. The CDR3 has 16 residues. The CDR3 DNA reads TGTGCCAGCAGCCAAGAGGGCCAGGGGCGAACTTGTGGCTACACCTTC. It codes for CASSQEGQGRTCGYTF.

In this sample, this clonotype turned up many times. The chain is built from TRBV20-1 and TRBJ2-5; tentative D call: TRBD1 (5 bases). V lost 0 bases, J lost 3 bases, and 17 bases lay in between. CDR1 is DFQATT and CDR2 is SNEGSKA in the germline V gene (reference sequence). The CDR3 has 16 amino acids. The CDR3 bases are TGCAGTGCTAGAGATCCCCAGGACATAATCAAAGAGACCCAGTACTTC. As protein: CSARDPQDIIKETQYF.

This clonotype was detected many times. The V and J genes are TRBV2 and TRBJ2-5; a possible D gene is TRBD2 (6 bases). Trimming pared 5 bases from V and 0 bases from J, leaving 10 bases between. Germline-derived CDR1 and CDR2 are SNHLY and FYNNEI. The CDR3 loop spans 14 amino acids. The chain's CDR3 is CASSWGVYQETQYF. The CDR3 coding sequence is TGTGCCAGCAGTTGGGGGGTGTACCAAGAGACCCAGTACTTC. The full variable domain, rest sourced from reference TRBV2 and TRBJ2-5, is EPEVTQTPSHQVTQMGQEVILRCVPISNHLYFYWYRQILGQKVEFLVSFYNNEISEKSEIFDDQFSVERPDGSNFTLKIRSTKLEDSAMYFCASSWGVYQETQYFGPGTRLLVL.

The V and J genes are TRBV5-5 and TRBJ2-7, with D possibly being TRBD2 (6 bases). The germline V and J ends were trimmed by 1 base and 5 bases, with 13 bases remaining between them. Germline V gene lookup returns CDR1 SGHKS and CDR2 YYEKEE (reference sequence). CDR3 length equals 14 residues. This CDR3 reads CASSLSGLPNEQYF. CDR3 DNA: TGTGCCAGCAGCTTGAGCGGGCTCCCTAACGAGCAGTACTTC. The full variable domain, completed using reference TRBV5-5 and TRBJ2-7, is DAGVTQSPTHLIKTRGQQVTLRCSPISGHKSVSWYQQVLGQGPQFIFQYYEKEERGRGNFPDRFSARQFPNYSSELNVNALLLGDSALYLCASSLSGLPNEQYFGPGTRLTVT.

V is TRBV19 and J is TRBJ1-2; D is unresolved. V lost 6 bases and J 0 bases, leaving 5 bases between the germline ends. CDR1 is LNHDA and CDR2 is SQIVND in the germline V gene (reference sequence). This CDR3 region has 12 residues. CDR3 bases: TGTGCCAGTAGCCAGACTAACTATGGCTACACCTTC. It codes for CASSQTNYGYTF.

This clonotype appeared many times. This chain joins TRBV11-3 and TRBJ2-3, with 10 bases lining up with TRBD2. Germline V gene sequence: CDR1 SGHNT, CDR2 YENEEA. V was clipped by 5 bases and J by 6 bases; unmatched bases: 20. This CDR3 region has 19 residues. CDR3 amino acids: CASSPGTSENIQSGDTQYF. The CDR3 DNA sequence: TGTGCCAGCAGCCCCGGGACTAGCGAAAACATCCAAAGTGGGGATACGCAGTATTTT.

This clonotype was seen a few times. The CDR3 DNA reads TGTGCCAGCAGCGTAACCGGGACAGCCATGAACACTGAAGCTTTCTTT. Protein sequence: CASSVTGTAMNTEAFF. The V gene is TRBV6-5, the J gene TRBJ1-1, with 7 bases fitting TRBD1. Germline CDR1 is MNHEY and CDR2 is SVGAGI. This CDR3 is built from 16 residues. The J segment lost 0 bases and the V segment lost 6 bases, leaving 10 bases of the junction unmatched.

This clonotype was counted at least ten times. The chain is built from TRBV9 and TRBJ2-3, with D perhaps matching TRBD1 or TRBD2 (7 bases each). The CDR3 covers 16 residues. Trimming took 4 bases from V and 5 from J, leaving 20 bases between them. CDR1 SGDLS and CDR2 YYNGEE come from the germline V gene. In nucleotides, the CDR3 is TGTGCCAGCAGCCCAGGGGGGGGACGCAGCCGAGATACGCAGTATTTT. It encodes CASSPGGGRSRDTQYF.

J is TRBJ1-5 and V is TRBV20-1; D is perhaps TRBD1 (5 bases). Germline assignment: CDR1 DFQATT and CDR2 SNEGSKA (reference sequence). The CDR3 contains 15 residues. Trimming took 0 bases from V and 5 from J, leaving 14 bases between them. The CDR3 DNA follows: TGCAGTGCTAGAGATAATGGGGGTGTGGATCAGCCCCAGCATTTT. Encoded protein: CSARDNGGVDQPQHF.

This clonotype was seen more than once but under ten times. As DNA, the CDR3 is TGTGCCAGCAGCTTAAAGGGTCAGCCCCAGCATTTT. This translates into CASSLKGQPQHF. The rearrangement joins TRBV11-3 to TRBJ1-5; D call uncertain. The length of the CDR3 is 12 residues. Trimming removed 2 bases from V and 6 bases from J, with 5 bases in between. CDR1 is SGHNT and CDR2 is YENEEA in the germline V gene. Full variable domain (missing parts from reference TRBV11-3 and TRBJ1-5): EAGVVQSPRYKIIEKKQPVAFWCNPISGHNTLYWYLQNLGQGPELLIRYENEEAVDDSQLPKDRFSAERLKGVDSTLKIQPAELGDSAVYLCASSLKGQPQHFGDGTRLSIL.

This clonotype was counted ten times or more. The chain combines TRBV7-2 with TRBJ2-1; 8 nucleotides align to TRBD1. CDR1 and CDR2 from the germline V gene are SGHTA and FQGNSA. This CDR3 is 15 amino acids long. Trimming at V came to 1 base and at J to 6 bases, leaving 5 bases not matched to a gene. CDR3 region: CASSLGTGLGNEQFF. CDR3 sequence (DNA): TGTGCCAGCAGCTTAGGGACAGGGTTAGGCAATGAGCAGTTCTTC.

This clonotype was seen repeatedly, ten times or more. The J gene is TRBJ1-1, the V gene TRBV29-1; maybe TRBD1 (5 bases). The V gene lost 6 bases and the J gene lost 1 base, with 15 bases spanning the gap. CDR1 SQVTM and CDR2 ANQGSEA come from the germline V gene. The CDR3 is 14 amino acids. The CDR3 region has the DNA TGCAGCGTCCGAGACCTGACAGCGAACACTGAAGCTTTCTTT. This translates into CSVRDLTANTEAFF.